Presented here are 21 T cell receptor beta chains from one specimen sequenced in a study of T cell changes during pregnancy in multiple sclerosis. Profiled with immunoSEQ multiplex PCR; TCRdb holds only in-frame clones, not every one. The sample carries about 57,000 clones, 85% to 95% recorded once. The sequences come from CD4+ T cells from peripheral blood mononuclear cells, collected before pregnancy. These receptors came from a female donor with multiple sclerosis, enrolled in a pregnancy study.

This chain joins TRBV19 and TRBJ1-1, with D perhaps matching TRBD1 (6 bases). Germline CDR1 is LNHDA and CDR2 is SQIVND (reference sequence). The CDR3 has 15 residues. V shed 5 bases and J shed 6 bases, with 19 bases lying between them. The CDR3 sequence is CASSLGGGVSPEAFF. CDR3 coding DNA: TGTGCCAGTAGTCTGGGGGGGGGCGTCAGTCCTGAAGCTTTCTTT. Full variable domain (outside the CDR3, taken from reference TRBV19 and TRBJ1-1): DGGITQSPKYLFRKEGQNVTLSCEQNLNHDAMYWYRQDPGQGLRLIYYSQIVNDFQKGDIAEGYSVSREKKESFPLTVTSAQKNPTAFYLCASSLGGGVSPEAFFGQGTRLTVV.

The rearrangement uses TRBV19 and TRBJ1-4, with 7 bases fitting TRBD1. Germline V CDR1 and CDR2: LNHDA, SQIVND (reference sequence). Unmatched junction bases numbered 6, after V lost 8 bases and J lost 6 bases. This CDR3 spans 13 amino acids. CDR3 DNA: TGTGCCAGTCGGGACAGTAATCATGAAAAACTGTTTTTT. Protein: CASRDSNHEKLFF. The full variable domain, with the rest looked up from reference TRBV19 and TRBJ1-4, is DGGITQSPKYLFRKEGQNVTLSCEQNLNHDAMYWYRQDPGQGLRLIYYSQIVNDFQKGDIAEGYSVSREKKESFPLTVTSAQKNPTAFYLCASRDSNHEKLFFGSGTQLSVL.

V gene TRBV27 combines with J gene TRBJ2-1; 10 nucleotides agree with TRBD1. The ends lost 5 bases at V and 10 bases at J; junction bases unmatched: 11. The CDR3 runs to 15 residues. CDR1 is MNHEY, CDR2 SMNVEV, per germline (reference sequence). Here the CDR3 reads CASSVRDRGSGEQFF. The DNA of the CDR3 is TGTGCCAGCAGTGTCCGGGACAGGGGATCTGGGGAGCAGTTCTTC.

This clone turned up a few times. This chain links TRBV11-3 with TRBJ2-2; D gene unclear. Trimming removed 1 base at V and 5 bases at J, with 5 bases between. CDR1 is SGHNT and CDR2 is YENEEA in the germline V gene. The CDR3 is 13 amino acids. The CDR3 protein is CASSLVATGELFF. The CDR3 DNA is TGTGCCAGCAGCTTAGTAGCAACCGGGGAGCTGTTTTTT.

The gene calls are TRBV19 and TRBJ2-3, with 7 bases lining up with TRBD1. Per the germline V gene, CDR1 is LNHDA and CDR2 is SQIVND (reference sequence). The V gene end was trimmed by 3 bases and the J gene end by 3 bases; junction bases not matched to a gene: 12. The CDR3 spans 17 residues. The CDR3 sequence is CASSIFPMTGNTDTQYF. In nucleotides, the CDR3 is TGTGCCAGTAGTATTTTCCCTATGACAGGGAATACAGATACGCAGTATTTT. The variable domain in full, completed from reference TRBV19 and TRBJ2-3, reads DGGITQSPKYLFRKEGQNVTLSCEQNLNHDAMYWYRQDPGQGLRLIYYSQIVNDFQKGDIAEGYSVSREKKESFPLTVTSAQKNPTAFYLCASSIFPMTGNTDTQYFGPGTRLTVL.

The rearrangement links TRBV7-6 to TRBJ2-7; a weak D match, TRBD2 (6 bases). The CDR3 has 13 amino acids. CDR1 is SGHVS and CDR2 is FNYEAQ in the germline V gene. The V gene lost 8 bases and the J gene lost 0 bases, with 11 bases spanning the gap. CDR3 nucleotides: TGTGCCAGCCGCCCCGGGGGCTCCTACGAGCAGTACTTC. Translating it yields CASRPGGSYEQYF.

DNA for the CDR3: TGTGCCAGTAGTGTGGGGACAGGGGGTAGCTATGGCTACACCTTC. Translation: CASSVGTGGSYGYTF. The chain couples TRBV19 to TRBJ1-2; 11 bases match TRBD1. The CDR3 consists of 15 residues. Germline CDR1 and CDR2: LNHDA and SQIVND (reference sequence). V dropped 5 bases and J dropped 4; count of bases not matched to a gene: 6.

The chain employs TRBV10-3 and TRBJ2-7; TRBD2 matches at 8 bases. The germline CDR1 and CDR2 sequences are ENHRY and SYGVKD. The CDR3 has 14 amino acids. Trimming removed 4 bases from V and 2 bases from J; junction bases left unmatched: 4. The CDR3 DNA reads TGTGCCATCAGTGCAGGCGGGAGGACCTACGAGCAGTACTTC. It codes for CAISAGGRTYEQYF.

The rearrangement uses TRBV2 and TRBJ2-7, with a possible D match to TRBD2 (6 bases). V was shortened by 6 bases and J by 2 bases, with 11 bases between the two germline ends. Germline CDR1 is SNHLY and CDR2 is FYNNEI. The length of the CDR3 is 13 residues. This CDR3 is CASRWEATYEQYF. CDR3 DNA sequence: TGTGCCAGCAGGTGGGAGGCCACCTACGAGCAGTACTTC.

The chain carries TRBV7-6 and TRBJ1-3; D is undetermined. The CDR3 totals 16 residues. Germline V gene data show CDR1 as SGHVS and CDR2 as FNYEAQ. The V end was cut by 1 base, the J end by 0 bases, with 10 bases between. The CDR3 loop reads CASSLEGRGSGNTIYF. Written as DNA, the CDR3 is TGTGCCAGCAGCTTAGAAGGACGGGGCTCTGGAAACACCATATATTTT.

The sample holds one count of this clone. V is TRBV19 and J is TRBJ2-1, with 12 bases aligning to TRBD2. The germline gives CDR1 LNHDA, CDR2 SQIVND (reference sequence). V dropped 7 bases and J dropped 9; count of bases not matched to a gene: 10. The CDR3 loop spans 15 amino acids. In DNA, the CDR3 is TGTGCCAGTAAAGGGACTAGCGGGTTCGGGGGTGAGCAGTTCTTC. Its translation: CASKGTSGFGGEQFF.

V gene TRBV28 combines with J gene TRBJ1-1, with a tentative D call TRBD1 (5 bases). The CDR3 has 15 residues. Deletions cut 10 bases from V and 1 base from J, with 19 bases between. The V gene's germline CDR1 is MDHEN and CDR2 SYDVKM. The CDR3 coding sequence is TGTGCCATTACGAAACACGCCAGGGCGAACACTGAAGCTTTCTTT. Protein product: CAITKHARANTEAFF.

The chain carries TRBV29-1 and TRBJ1-1; a possible D gene is TRBD1 (5 bases). The CDR3 spans 12 residues. Germline CDR1 is SQVTM and CDR2 is ANQGSEA. Deletions cut 4 bases from V and 0 bases from J, with 6 bases between. The CDR3 coding sequence is TGCAGCGTTGGACAGCTGAACACTGAAGCTTTCTTT. It yields the protein CSVGQLNTEAFF.

The chain employs TRBV7-6 and TRBJ2-3; 12 bases agree with TRBD2. Germline CDR1 reads SGHVS; CDR2 reads FNYEAQ. With 4 bases clipped from V and 5 bases from J, the junction kept 4 bases outside the gene matches. The CDR3 totals 15 residues. The CDR3 loop reads CASSSSGRAIDTQYF. DNA for the CDR3: TGTGCCAGCAGCTCTAGCGGGAGGGCGATAGATACGCAGTATTTT.

The chain carries TRBV6-5 and TRBJ1-1, with a possible D match to TRBD1 (5 bases). Germline values: CDR1 MNHEY, CDR2 SVGAGI. V gave up 5 bases and J gave up 0 bases, with 13 bases separating them. This CDR3 is built from 15 residues. CDR3 DNA sequence: TGTGCCAGCAGTCCCTTGGGGCAGATGAACACTGAAGCTTTCTTT. This encodes CASSPLGQMNTEAFF.

The rearrangement joins TRBV4-1 to TRBJ2-7, with D possibly TRBD2 on 6 matching bases. The CDR3 contains 17 residues. The V and J ends lost 1 base and 0 bases respectively, with 16 bases between them. Germline-derived CDR1 and CDR2 are MGHRA and YSYEKL. CDR3 coding DNA: TGCGCCAGCAGCCAAGTCTCTAGTAGCGGAGTCTCCTACGAGCAGTACTTC. The encoded protein is CASSQVSSSGVSYEQYF.

The rearrangement uses TRBV10-2 and TRBJ1-2; D is unclear. Per the germline V gene, CDR1 is WSHSY and CDR2 is SAAADI. CDR3 size: 12 residues. Deletions cut 7 bases from V and 4 bases from J, with 10 bases between. The CDR3 spells CASTVEGYGYTF. The CDR3 coding sequence is TGCGCCAGCACGGTGGAGGGCTATGGCTACACCTTC.

The V gene is TRBV27, the J gene TRBJ2-1; 8 bases match TRBD2. Per the germline V gene, CDR1 is MNHEY and CDR2 is SMNVEV (reference sequence). The CDR3 loop spans 17 amino acids. Germline trimming cut 2 bases from V and 8 bases from J; bases unmatched to any gene: 14. CDR3 nucleotides: TGTGCCAGCAGTTTAGACCCCCCAGCGGGAGTTGTCGATGAGCAGTTCTTC. Residues: CASSLDPPAGVVDEQFF.

This sequence joins TRBV7-8 and TRBJ1-3; D remains ambiguous. The germline V gene encodes CDR1 SGHVS and CDR2 FQNEAQ. Trimming removed 1 base at V and 0 bases at J, with 10 bases between. The CDR3 runs 16 residues. The chain's CDR3 is CASSLDGILSGNTIYF. The CDR3, as DNA: TGTGCCAGCAGCTTAGATGGCATTCTCTCTGGAAACACCATATATTTT.

The chain joins TRBV29-1 to TRBJ2-7, with TRBD2 matching 7 bases. CDR1 and CDR2 from the germline V gene are SQVTM and ANQGSEA. The CDR3 is 14 amino acids. V shed 6 bases and J 0 bases; nucleotides not matched to a gene: 8. The DNA of the CDR3 is TGCAGCGTACTAACTAGCGCGAGCTCCTACGAGCAGTACTTC. This codes for CSVLTSASSYEQYF.

This chain connects TRBV27 to TRBJ2-2; 7 positions match TRBD1. The ends lost 5 bases at V and 4 bases at J; junction bases unmatched: 10. CDR3 length: 16 residues. Germline CDR1 and CDR2: MNHEY and SMNVEV (reference sequence). The CDR3 reads CASSRPTGTSTGELFF. CDR3 nucleotide sequence: TGTGCCAGCAGTCGCCCGACAGGGACAAGCACCGGGGAGCTGTTTTTT.